This T cell receptor (beta chain) was sequenced for a study of cytotoxic CD8 clonotypes in ibrutinib-treated CLL. Study-wide context: The subjects consisted of about eleven relapsed/refractory and fewer than 16 treatment-naive individuals, with fewer than 18 IGHV unmutated. The taking of response samples occurred after a median around 11 months of treatment, with a range of 6 to 36. An average of roughly 250,000 productive templates and 94,082 productive rearrangements was obtained per sample. Broader study findings: The study sampled sustained-remission and progressing patients at different times.

This table comes from immunoSEQ multiplex PCR, and its TCRdb copy is limited to in-frame clones, with some not included. The sample lists tens of thousands of clones, roughly 62% seen once, with under 35% in the top ten. Deletions cut 4 bases from V and 3 bases from J, with 9 bases between. Germline CDR1 and CDR2: SQVTM and ANQGSEA. The CDR3 spans 12 residues. Notes on this clone: Its antigen is still unknown.

Sequences were derived from PBMCs, sampled after 24 months of ibrutinib treatment. This TCR was recovered from a human donor with chronic lymphocytic leukemia. The J gene is TRBJ1-2, the V gene TRBV29-1; D is ambiguous. In DNA form, the CDR3 reads TGCAGCGTTGTGTCCAGCCACTATGGCTACACCTTC. This sequence encodes CSVVSSHYGYTF.